Detailed here is one TCR beta chain. In the source study's methods: It was from reference gene primer amplification that nucleated cell counts were estimated. Profiling relied on immunoSEQ multiplex PCR, and the TCRdb table lists in-frame clones only, not all of them. The D gene and trimming were derived from the DNA, and the V and J assignments and clone size from that table. The sample carries about 140,000 clones, 84% recorded once. The V and J ends lost 5 bases and 4 bases, in that order; junction bases with no gene match: 10. Germline CDR1 reads SEHNR; CDR2 reads FQNEAQ (reference sequence). CDR3 length: 15 residues. The data belong to a study of blood T cell repertoires in COVID-19. The wider study: The cDNA or gDNA used as material had been derived from T cells, B-cell-depleted T cells, or PBMCs.

Living in 24 US areas, the participants were between roughly 18 and 95 years of age. This clonotype originated in a man aged 40-49 years with acute COVID-19. This chain uses TRBV7-9 with TRBJ1-2; 7 nucleotides align to TRBD1. The sequencing input was PBMCs or T cells enriched from blood (not recorded which). The CDR3 here is CASSALTGNLYGYTF. The CDR3 nucleotides read TGTGCCAGCAGCGCCTTGACAGGGAACCTCTATGGCTACACCTTC.